The clone carrying this T cell receptor (beta chain) was picked up one time. The record originates from a study of blood T cell repertoires in COVID-19. Study details: Specimens from acute and convalescent COVID-19 originated in the United States, Italy and Spain. The analysed material was cDNA or gDNA that came from T cells, B-cell-depleted T cells, or PBMCs.

Original processing notes: Amplification of reference gene primers was used by the study to estimate nucleated cell counts. Clones were sequenced by immunoSEQ multiplex PCR, and TCRdb holds only the in-frame ones, with some missing. V and J calls and clone size are given by that table; D and trimming were obtained from the DNA. The sample carries fewer than 300,000 clones, approximately 91% recorded once. CDR1 and CDR2 (germline): GTSNPN, SVGIG (reference sequence). The CDR3 is 14 residues long. J lost 10 bases, V lost 2 bases, and 7 bases had no gene match. The TCR sequence derives from a woman in her twenties or thirties with COVID-19, enrolled during active disease. What was sequenced was peripheral blood. The V call is TRBV30, the J call TRBJ1-6; 8 nucleotides agree with TRBD1. CDR3 residues: CAWSRTGTNSPLHF. In DNA, the CDR3 is TGTGCCTGGAGTAGGACAGGGACCAACTCACCCCTCCACTTT.